A selection of T cell receptor beta chains follows, all from one sample in a study of T cells in Graves' hyperthyroidism and ophthalmopathy. TCRdb fed the multiplex PCR reads into MiXCR, producing one record per CDR3 protein. The table includes 700,000 to 950,000 distinct CDR3 sequences, roughly 32% detected once. The source material was blood. The receptor set was obtained from a woman aged 40 to 50 with Graves' hyperthyroidism. The CDR3 runs from the conserved cysteine through the conserved F or W. The D gene is left open where the match is weak. Size values are once, few and many counts, or a class for expanded clones, and some rows have none.

TRBV29-1	.	TRBJ2-3	.	CSVVLGGTRTDTQYF	TGCAGCGTTGTACTGGGCGGGACGCGCACAGATACGCAGTATTTT
TRBV9	many	TRBJ1-6	.	CASSWGGGNSPLHF	TGTGCCAGCAGCTGGGGGGGTGGTAATTCACCCCTCCACTTT
TRBV7-2	.	TRBJ1-5	.	CASSHTYSGARIHQPQHF	TGTGCCAGCAGCCACACCTATTCGGGGGCGCGGATACATCAGCCCCAGCATTTT
TRBV20-1	many	TRBJ2-7	TRBD1	CSARTDRGTYEQYF	TGCAGTGCCCGAACGGACAGGGGCACCTACGAGCAGTACTTC
TRBV19	.	TRBJ1-6	TRBD1	CASSSGTGKFSPLHF	TGTGCCAGCTCGTCCGGGACAGGGAAATTTTCACCCCTCCACTTT
TRBV6-2/TRBV6-3	few	TRBJ1-1	.	CASVTSLNTEAFF	TGTGCCAGTGTTACAAGTTTAAACACTGAAGCTTTCTTT
TRBV9	many	TRBJ2-5	.	CASSAADGRAF	TGTGCCAGCAGCGCCGCCGATGGCAGGGCATTC
TRBV19	.	TRBJ1-5	.	CASMWTLNSNQPQHF	TGTGCTAGCATGTGGACCCTAAATAGCAATCAGCCCCAGCATTTT
TRBV10-1	.	TRBJ1-2	.	CASSGGLYYGYTF	TGCGCCAGCAGTGGCGGATTATACTATGGCTACACCTTC
TRBV5-4	.	TRBJ2-7	TRBD1	CASSLANVGQGAEEQYF	TGTGCCAGCAGCTTGGCAAATGTGGGACAGGGGGCAGAAGAGCAGTACTTC
TRBV15	few	TRBJ1-6	.	CATSRDWVGSYNSPLHF	TGTGCCACCAGCAGAGATTGGGTAGGCTCCTATAATTCACCCCTCCACTTT
TRBV5-1	.	TRBJ1-1	.	CASSFMSNTEAFF	TGCGCCAGCAGCTTTATGTCTAACACTGAAGCTTTCTTT
TRBV4-3	many	TRBJ2-5	TRBD2	CASSRSTSGSRETQYF	TGCGCCAGCAGCCGATCGACTAGCGGGAGTCGGGAGACCCAGTACTTC
TRBV11-1	.	TRBJ2-5	.	CASSALEDQPQYF	TGTGCCAGCAGTGCCCTAGAGGATCAGCCCCAGTACTTC
TRBV3-1	.	TRBJ2-5	.	CASSPSPSAQETQYF	TGTGCCAGCAGCCCCTCCCCTAGCGCACAAGAGACCCAGTACTTC
TRBV7-2	many	TRBJ2-7	.	CASSPRGSSYEQYF	TGTGCCAGCTCACCACGGGGGAGCTCCTACGAGCAGTACTTC
TRBV5-1	few	TRBJ1-2	.	CASSLPYGGDYGYTF	TGCGCCAGCAGCTTGCCTTACGGGGGAGACTATGGCTACACCTTC
TRBV20-1	few	TRBJ1-2	.	CSVPRVLANYGYTF	TGCAGTGTCCCCCGGGTCCTTGCTAACTATGGCTACACCTTC
TRBV20-1	.	TRBJ1-4	.	CSARDKGTNEKLFF	TGCAGTGCTAGAGATAAGGGTACTAATGAAAAACTGTTTTTT
TRBV10-3	once	TRBJ1-2	.	CAISESGTRGYGGYTF	TGTGCCATCAGTGAGTCGGGGACGAGGGGCTACGGTGGCTACACCTTC
TRBV25-1	.	TRBJ1-1	.	CASSADRGGTEAFF	TGTGCCAGCAGCGCTGATAGGGGGGGCACTGAAGCTTTCTTT
TRBV7-2	many	TRBJ1-2	.	CASSLVQGRSYTF	TGTGCCAGCAGCTTAGTACAAGGGCGTAGCTACACCTTC
TRBV6-2/TRBV6-3	.	TRBJ1-2	TRBD1	CASSNKRTGVIYGYTF	TGTGCCAGCAGCAACAAGCGAACAGGGGTTATCTATGGCTACACCTTC
TRBV7-9	.	TRBJ2-7	TRBD1	CASSFAGTVYEQYF	TGTGCCAGCAGCTTCGCCGGGACAGTCTACGAGCAGTACTTC
TRBV25-1	.	TRBJ2-5	.	CASRFGGAETQYF	TGTGCCAGCAGGTTTGGGGGGGCAGAGACCCAGTACTTC
TRBV7-2	.	TRBJ2-7	TRBD2	CASSPRSPGLATYEQYF	TGTGCCAGCAGCCCCCGATCTCCGGGACTAGCGACATACGAGCAGTACTTC
TRBV28	few	TRBJ1-5	TRBD1	CASSQDRDLNNQPQHF	TGTGCCAGCAGTCAGGACAGGGACCTAAACAATCAGCCCCAGCATTTT
TRBV10-2	few	TRBJ1-1	.	CASSEGGGFVYAFF	TGTGCCAGCAGTGAAGGTGGAGGATTTGTATATGCTTTCTTT
TRBV19	many	TRBJ1-4	.	CASSIGPKLFF	TGTGCCAGTAGTATCGGCCCTAAACTGTTTTTT
TRBV15	many	TRBJ1-6	.	CATTPGSLYNSPLHF	TGTGCCACTACCCCCGGGTCGCTCTATAATTCACCCCTCCACTTT
TRBV25-1	.	TRBJ1-5	.	CASSYLTDNQPQHF	TGTGCCAGCAGTTACTTGACAGACAATCAGCCCCAGCATTTT
TRBV15	many	TRBJ1-2	.	CATSRDRMGSYNYGYTF	TGTGCCACCAGCAGAGATCGGATGGGCAGCTATAACTATGGCTACACCTTC
TRBV7-2	many	TRBJ1-6	.	CASSLLQGSYNSPLHF	TGTGCCAGCAGCTTATTACAGGGCTCCTATAATTCACCCCTCCACTTT
TRBV7-2	many	TRBJ1-1	.	CASTQTFKDTEAFF	TGTGCCAGCACCCAGACGTTCAAGGACACTGAAGCTTTCTTT
TRBV12-3/TRBV12-4	.	TRBJ2-5	.	CASSPNTGSETQYF	TGTGCCAGCAGTCCAAATACAGGGTCAGAGACCCAGTACTTC
TRBV20-1	.	TRBJ1-2	.	CGARLQFGYTF	TGCGGTGCTAGACTACAGTTTGGCTACACCTTC
TRBV20-1	.	TRBJ2-7	TRBD2	CSARDPSGGGRREQYF	TGCAGTGCTAGAGATCCCAGCGGGGGGGGCCGACGCGAGCAGTACTTC
TRBV25-1	.	TRBJ1-6	.	CASSAGFGNSPLHF	TGTGCCAGCAGTGCGGGATTCGGGAATTCACCCCTCCACTTT
TRBV7-2	.	TRBJ2-7	TRBD1	CASSPEGQGGGEQYF	TGTGCCAGCAGCCCGGAGGGACAGGGCGGGGGAGAGCAGTACTTC
TRBV10-2	.	TRBJ1-1	.	CASSQYTEGQSKLEAFF	TGCGCCAGCAGCCAGTATACAGAGGGGCAGTCTAAGCTTGAAGCTTTCTTT
TRBV9	.	TRBJ1-4	.	CASSVREQAVEGNEKLFF	TGTGCCAGCAGCGTAAGGGAGCAGGCTGTCGAGGGTAATGAAAAACTGTTTTTT
TRBV7-9	.	TRBJ2-7	.	CASSTTGRDHYEQYF	TGTGCCAGTAGTACCACAGGTCGGGACCACTACGAGCAGTACTTC
TRBV20-1	many	TRBJ1-1	TRBD1	CSASGTANTEAFF	TGCAGTGCTAGTGGGACAGCGAACACTGAAGCTTTCTTT
TRBV7-9	few	TRBJ2-7	TRBD2	CASSQRGAAGGSYEQYF	TGTGCCAGCAGCCAAAGGGGTGCGGCGGGAGGGTCCTACGAGCAGTACTTC
TRBV3-1	few	TRBJ1-2	.	CASSQAYNYGYTF	TGTGCCAGCAGCCAAGCGTATAACTATGGCTACACCTTC
TRBV5-8	few	TRBJ2-7	.	CASSQDLNGRGSLYEQYF	TGTGCCAGCAGCCAAGATCTGAACGGCCGGGGGAGCCTGTACGAGCAGTACTTC
TRBV15	.	TRBJ1-2	.	CATSTRAGLHTF	TGTGCCACCAGCACCCGGGCAGGGCTTCACACCTTC
TRBV25-1	.	TRBJ2-5	TRBD1	CASSDPRTGQETQYF	TGTGCCAGCAGTGACCCCCGGACAGGTCAAGAGACCCAGTACTTC
TRBV2	.	TRBJ1-2	.	CALEGPGGYTF	TGTGCCCTGGAGGGGCCGGGTGGCTACACCTTC